One T cell receptor (beta chain) is described in this entry. This clonotype showed up just a few times. Its binding antigen is unknown. One end of the junction is discordant with germline, which a read error may explain. The CDR1 and CDR2 encoded by the germline V gene are MGHDK and SYGVNS. Including cysteine and phenylalanine, the CDR3 has 9 amino acids. The retained sequence is limited to the CDR3, 27 bases, with the frame set at the first base. This record comes from a study of early T cells in non-severe SARS-CoV-2 infection (dated by TCRdb to the early 2020s). About the study as a whole: Because TCR sequencing was done on bulk RNA from unsorted whole blood, the alpha and beta chains could not be paired. The paper as a whole reports these results and caveats: VDJdb matching was skewed toward anti-spike CD8 responses and likely underestimated virus-specific expansions, missing private and CD4 specificities.

This was a case-control study nested in a cohort of healthcare workers in London, UK, who had nasopharyngeal swab PCR tests and blood samples taken every week. Between 23 and 31 March 2020, the week of the UK lockdown, healthcare workers were enrolled and then followed up weekly for as long as 16 weeks. Library preparation used 5' RACE. The sequencing machine was a NextSeq 500. To correct for sequencing error and PCR bias, the TCR library protocol tagged individual cDNA molecules with unique molecular identifiers. Both TCR alpha and beta chains were sequenced, and tight co-correlation was observed between alpha and beta sequence abundances in each sample. The published analysis was carried out like this. Decombinator V4 was used to perform V gene, J gene and CDR3 annotation of TCR sequences. TCRs were defined as expanded if a significant change between any two time points was detected under a Poisson model with p below 0.0001. TCR abundances were normalised to the total number of TCRs sequenced per sample and expressed as counts per million. MAIT TCRs were defined by TRAV1-2 paired with TRAJ12, TRAJ20 or TRAJ33, and iNKT TCRs by TRAV10 paired with TRAJ18. VDJdb, accessed on 1 November 2021, was searched for TCRs annotated for CMV, EBV and SARS-CoV-2, and TCRs annotated for more than one antigen were excluded. TCRdb redid the processing of the public reads, applying fastp at Q25 and MiXCR, and retained in-frame beta chains. Each CDR3 protein appears once, grouped with its most common genes and DNA. The V and J calls reflect TCRdb's pipeline rather than the authors' work. Recorded for this sample are fewer than 65,000 distinct CDR3 sequences; roughly 7.8% of them occurred a single time. Clones ranked in the top ten supply about 11% of the sample.

The sequence joins TRBV25-1 to TRBJ2-1, and TRBD1 aligns with 9 junction nucleotides. Sequences were derived from whole blood, sampled at baseline. This TCR came from an adult who was a healthcare worker with PCR-confirmed SARS-CoV-2 infection or an uninfected control (not recorded which). The DNA sequence is given as TGCGACAGGGGGTGTGAGCAGTTCTTC. Its protein product is CDRGCEQFF. Joined to the reference TRBV25-1 and TRBJ2-1 proteins, this CDR3 gives the full variable domain: EADIYQTPRYLVIGTGKKITLECSQTMGHDKMYWYQQDPGMELHLIHYSYGVNSTEKGDLSSESTVSRIRTEHFPLTLESARPSHTSQYLCDRGCEQFFGPGTRLTVL.